This TCR beta chain appears in the sequencing data of a study of cytomegalovirus exposure and HLA in healthy donors. The germline V and J ends were trimmed by 1 base and 5 bases, with 11 bases remaining between them. The germline gives CDR1 MGHRA, CDR2 YSYEKL. The CDR3 has 14 amino acids. PCR involved 60 Vbeta and 13 Jbeta primers. Here immunoSEQ multiplex PCR was the method, and the copy in TCRdb shows in-frame clones only, minus some. There are about 160,000 clones in the sample; approximately 79% occur only once, and roughly 7.1% lies in the top ten. Source material: PBMCs. The sequence derives from a man in his forties in good health and CMV-seropositive. J is TRBJ2-5 and V is TRBV4-1; no reliable D call. CDR3 residues: CASSQVLAGETQYF. The CDR3 DNA is TGCGCCAGCAGCCAAGTTCTGGCAGGCGAGACCCAGTACTTC.